This T cell receptor beta chain came from a study of glioma-infiltrating T cells. In germline, CDR1 is SEHNR, CDR2 FQNEAQ (reference sequence). The CDR3 has 13 amino acids. V dropped 1 base and J dropped 11; count of bases not matched to a gene: 5. Study conclusions and caveats: Tissue-blood divergence was below expectation in non-neoplastic patients, above in gliomas.

This clonotype was seen at least ten times. Its specificity is not known. The iRepertoire nested amplicon-rescue multiplex PCR amplified TCR alpha and beta CDR3s from RNA. One-step reverse transcription and amplification started from about 100-400 ng of tissue mRNA or PBMC total RNA. TCRdb passed the multiplex PCR reads through MiXCR, listing each CDR3 protein once. The data contain approximately 120,000 distinct CDR3 sequences, more than 20% of them singletons. Sequencing input: glioma tissue, nonneoplastic brain tissue, or PBMCs (not recorded which). This chain links TRBV7-9 with TRBJ1-1; 9 positions match TRBD1. The source of this sequence is a human donor with low-grade glioma or glioblastoma, undergoing nonglioma brain surgery, or in good health (not recorded which). CDR3 region: CASSLVGQGLAFF. In nucleotides, the CDR3 is TGTGCCAGCAGCTTAGTTGGACAGGGGCTGGCTTTCTTT.